This passage covers 32 T cell receptor beta chains from one sample sequenced in a study of naive and memory T cell subsets. Study-level findings and limits: A few larger clonotypes appeared in naive repertoires, especially CD8, possibly memory cells re-expressing CD45RA.

The beta constant-region primer was an equimolar mix of two oligonucleotides covering TRBC1 and TRBC2. Ligated cDNA was amplified by four rounds of PCR with nested alpha and beta constant-region primers and SP2. From the UMI-ligation and nested PCR reads, TCRdb called clonotypes with MiXCR, one entry per CDR3 protein. This table holds over 110,000 distinct CDR3 sequences, under 25% found once. For these receptors, no antigen is known. The sequencing input was naive CD8+ T cells from blood. The source is a human donor in good health.

This chain connects TRBV4-1 to TRBJ1-5, with D possibly matching TRBD1 (5 bases). Trimming cost V 0 bases and J 4 bases, with 10 bases left between them. Per germline, CDR1 MGHRA and CDR2 YSYEKL. This CDR3 has 15 residues. CDR3 region: CASSQEGGGNQPQHF. Here the CDR3 DNA reads TGCGCCAGCAGCCAAGAAGGTGGGGGTAATCAGCCCCAGCATTTT.

The gene calls are TRBV2 and TRBJ2-2; D possibly corresponds to TRBD1 (6 bases). The germline gives CDR1 SNHLY, CDR2 FYNNEI. This CDR3 is built from 18 residues. Trimming stripped 1 base from V and 8 bases from J, with 23 bases between. CDR3 nucleotides: TGTGCCAGCAGTGAAGAGGACGAACGGGACATTCGAGAAGGGGAGCTGTTTTTT. Translating it yields CASSEEDERDIREGELFF. Looking up the rest from reference TRBV2 and TRBJ2-2 gives the full variable domain: EPEVTQTPSHQVTQMGQEVILRCVPISNHLYFYWYRQILGQKVEFLVSFYNNEISEKSEIFDDQFSVERPDGSNFTLKIRSTKLEDSAMYFCASSEEDERDIREGELFFGEGSRLTVL.

The CDR3 DNA is TGCAGCGTTGAAGATGAAGCCCCTAGCGGGAGGGTGGGCTTTCTCGATGAGCAGTTCTTC. Translating it yields CSVEDEAPSGRVGFLDEQFF. V is TRBV29-1 and J is TRBJ2-1; 12 nucleotides agree with TRBD2. With V trimmed by 0 bases and J by 8 bases, 20 bases remained unmatched. The CDR3 runs 20 residues. The V gene's germline CDR1 is SQVTM and CDR2 ANQGSEA.

This clonotype showed up many times. V usage is TRBV28 and J usage is TRBJ1-1; D is unclear. V lost 0 bases and J lost 0, with 11 bases in between. The CDR3 is 16 residues long. From germline, CDR1 is MDHEN and CDR2 SYDVKM. CDR3 amino acids: CASSLWVPGLNTEAFF. The CDR3 coding sequence is TGTGCCAGCAGTTTATGGGTCCCAGGTTTGAACACTGAAGCTTTCTTT.

CDR3 DNA sequence: TGTGCCAGCGAAGGCCAAAAGTGGGATACGCAGTATTTT. Protein sequence: CASEGQKWDTQYF. The gene calls are TRBV2 and TRBJ2-3, with D unresolved. The length of the CDR3 is 13 residues. The germline V and J ends were trimmed by 8 bases and 6 bases, with 15 bases remaining between them. Germline CDR1 reads SNHLY; CDR2 reads FYNNEI.

The rearrangement joins TRBV5-4 to TRBJ2-3; no reliable D call. Trimming pared 4 bases from V and 2 bases from J, leaving 5 bases between. This CDR3 region has 12 residues. Per the germline V gene, CDR1 is SGHNT and CDR2 is YYREEE (reference sequence). CDR3 amino acids: CASSTPTDTQYF. CDR3 in DNA: TGTGCCAGCAGCACTCCCACAGATACGCAGTATTTT.

This clonotype showed up just a few times. The V and J genes are TRBV5-1 and TRBJ1-2; TRBD1 might be the D (5 bases). This CDR3 spans 15 amino acids. Germline V gene sequence: CDR1 SGHRS, CDR2 YFSETQ. Between the trimmed V and J ends, which lost 0 bases and 4 bases, there was a span of 13 bases. CDR3 residues: CASSLVAGKGYGYTF. The CDR3, as DNA: TGCGCCAGCAGCTTGGTCGCAGGGAAGGGCTATGGCTACACCTTC.

The gene calls are TRBV12-3 or TRBV12-4 and TRBJ2-1; no firm D call. CDR3 length equals 12 residues. V shed 3 bases and J shed 8 bases, with 8 bases lying between them. CDR3 sequence: CASSFSLHEQFF. As DNA, the CDR3 is TGTGCCAGCAGTTTCAGTTTACATGAGCAGTTCTTC.

This chain links TRBV28 with TRBJ1-1, with a weak D call TRBD1 (6 bases). The germline V gene encodes CDR1 MDHEN and CDR2 SYDVKM. The CDR3 extends over 14 amino acids. V lost 3 bases and J lost 3, with 11 bases in between. The chain's CDR3 is CASSFYRDHTEAFF. The CDR3 DNA follows: TGTGCCAGCAGTTTCTACAGGGACCACACTGAAGCTTTCTTT.

The chain joins TRBV27 to TRBJ2-7; D may match TRBD1 or TRBD2 (5 bases each). The CDR3 loop spans 13 amino acids. Trimming pared 3 bases from V and 3 bases from J, leaving 9 bases between. Germline CDR1 reads MNHEY; CDR2 reads SMNVEV (reference sequence). DNA for the CDR3: TGTGCCAGCAGTTTCCGGGACGGCTACGAGCAGTACTTC. Amino acids: CASSFRDGYEQYF.

In DNA form, the CDR3 reads TGTGCCACCAGTTCGGGTTTATGGAATGAGCAGTTCTTC. This translates into CATSSGLWNEQFF. V is TRBV24-1 and J is TRBJ2-1; D is ambiguous. CDR3 length: 13 amino acids. V shed 6 bases and J shed 7 bases, with 12 bases lying between them. Germline V gene lookup returns CDR1 KGHDR and CDR2 SFDVKD.

This rearrangement joins TRBV3-1 to TRBJ1-1, with D possibly being TRBD1 (6 bases). The CDR3 loop spans 16 amino acids. Deletions cut 1 base from V and 0 bases from J, with 12 bases between. Germline V gene lookup returns CDR1 LGHDT and CDR2 YNNKEL (reference sequence). The chain's CDR3 is CASSQGGGTVNTEAFF. The DNA of the CDR3 is TGTGCCAGCAGCCAAGGAGGGGGGACTGTGAACACTGAAGCTTTCTTT.

This clonotype was counted between two and nine times. The chain employs TRBV6-1 and TRBJ2-4; TRBD2 agrees at 7 bases. Trimming at V came to 3 bases and at J to 8 bases, leaving 4 bases not matched to a gene. This CDR3 has 13 amino acids. Germline V gene sequence: CDR1 MNHNS, CDR2 SASEGT. Here the CDR3 DNA reads TGTGCCAGCAGTGATCTGGGGGGGGACATTCAGTACTTC. Translated, it gives CASSDLGGDIQYF.

V and J are TRBV12-3 or TRBV12-4 and TRBJ2-1; 7 bases are shared with TRBD2. V lost 7 bases, J lost 1 base, and 4 bases stayed unmatched. CDR3 length: 14 residues. The CDR3 region has the DNA TGTGCCAGCACCTGGGAGGGTTCCTACAATGAGCAGTTCTTC. It codes for CASTWEGSYNEQFF.

This clonotype was found a few times. The rearrangement links TRBV5-1 to TRBJ2-3, with D perhaps matching TRBD1 (6 bases). Looked up from germline, CDR1 is SGHRS and CDR2 is YFSETQ. The CDR3 contains 15 residues. V was pared by 7 bases and J by 2 bases, with 17 bases between. The CDR3 sequence: CASAPFGTPTDTQYF. CDR3 nucleotide sequence: TGCGCCAGCGCCCCATTCGGGACACCCACAGATACGCAGTATTTT.

This clonotype was counted only a few times. The chain links TRBV6-1 to TRBJ2-7, with TRBD1 matching over 7 bases. Trimming removed 1 base from V and 2 bases from J; junction bases left unmatched: 2. Germline V gene data show CDR1 as MNHNS and CDR2 as SASEGT. This CDR3 has 14 residues. Written as DNA, the CDR3 is TGTGCCAGCAGTGAAGGGGACAGTACCTACGAGCAGTACTTC. Its protein is CASSEGDSTYEQYF.

The genes are TRBV5-6 and TRBJ2-1; D unclear. The germline CDR1 and CDR2 sequences are SGHDT and YYEEEE. The CDR3 sequence is 12 residues long. V lost 4 bases, J lost 8 bases, and 10 bases lay in between. The CDR3 reads CASSLRLDEQFF. Written as DNA, the CDR3 is TGTGCCAGCAGCCTGCGGTTGGATGAGCAGTTCTTC.

The rearrangement links TRBV29-1 to TRBJ2-2; 8 nucleotides agree with TRBD2. The CDR3 has 16 residues. Per the germline V gene, CDR1 is SQVTM and CDR2 is ANQGSEA. The junction had 11 bases not matched to a gene; V was cut back by 4 bases and J by 4 bases. CDR3 bases: TGCAGCGTTGTTCCTAGCGGGCGTGATTCCACCGGGGAGCTGTTTTTT. Its translation is CSVVPSGRDSTGELFF.

This clonotype has only a few counts. This chain joins TRBV29-1 and TRBJ2-1; D might be TRBD1 (5 bases). V was trimmed by 6 bases and J by 8 bases, leaving 17 bases between them. Germline V gene lookup returns CDR1 SQVTM and CDR2 ANQGSEA. The CDR3 extends over 13 amino acids. The CDR3 loop is CSVATGDIYEQFF. As DNA, the CDR3 is TGCAGCGTCGCTACAGGCGACATTTATGAGCAGTTCTTC.

The sample holds many counts of this clonotype. The gene calls are TRBV3-1 and TRBJ2-7, with 8 bases matching TRBD1. The V gene end was trimmed by 3 bases and the J gene end by 5 bases; junction bases not matched to a gene: 9. Germline CDR1 LGHDT, CDR2 YNNKEL (reference sequence). This CDR3 contains 15 residues. The CDR3 is CASSHPGQDGDEQYF. The CDR3 bases are TGTGCCAGCAGCCATCCGGGACAGGATGGCGACGAGCAGTACTTC.

This chain links TRBV10-3 with TRBJ2-3; D unresolved. Trimming cost V 3 bases and J 2 bases, with 3 bases left between them. CDR3 length equals 12 residues. CDR1 and CDR2 (germline): ENHRY, SYGVKD. The CDR3 loop is CAISDFTDTQYF. In nucleotides, the CDR3 is TGTGCCATCAGTGATTTCACAGATACGCAGTATTTT.

A few counts support this clonotype. V gene TRBV6-5 combines with J gene TRBJ2-7, with TRBD1 as a possible D gene (5 bases). Germline V gives CDR1 MNHEY, CDR2 SVGAGI. V was clipped by 2 bases and J by 2 bases, with 10 bases between them. CDR3 size: 14 residues. The CDR3, as DNA: TGTGCCAGCAGTTACGGGGCAGGGACCTACGAGCAGTACTTC. It codes for CASSYGAGTYEQYF.

This clonotype has a handful of counts. V gene TRBV12-3 or TRBV12-4 combines with J gene TRBJ1-2, with TRBD1 as a possible D gene (5 bases). The CDR3 runs to 15 residues. With 5 bases removed from V and 7 bases from J, the gap between germline ends came to 20 bases. CDR3 loop: CASSPWTSSGSGYTF. CDR3 in DNA: TGTGCCAGCAGTCCCTGGACAAGCAGTGGTAGTGGCTACACCTTC.

This chain's CDR3 is CASRIIGGGWETQYF. The CDR3 DNA reads as TGTGCCAGCAGAATTATAGGGGGGGGCTGGGAGACCCAGTACTTC. The chain couples TRBV5-6 to TRBJ2-5, with D tentatively TRBD2 (7 bases). Germline V gives CDR1 SGHDT, CDR2 YYEEEE. Trimming pared 5 bases from V and 5 bases from J, leaving 19 bases between. There are 15 residues in the CDR3. Full variable domain (remainder filled in from reference TRBV5-6 and TRBJ2-5): DAGVTQSPTHLIKTRGQQVTLRCSPKSGHDTVSWYQQALGQGPQFIFQYYEEEERQRGNFPDRFSGHQFPNYSSELNVNALLLGDSALYLCASRIIGGGWETQYFGPGTRLLVL.

The chain carries TRBV7-6 and TRBJ2-1; 10 positions match TRBD2. Losses at the gene ends were 4 bases for V and 5 bases for J; bases not matched to a gene: 5. The CDR3 has 15 amino acids. The germline gives CDR1 SGHVS, CDR2 FNYEAQ. CDR3 loop: CASSSLAGSDNEQFF. In DNA, the CDR3 is TGTGCCAGCAGCTCACTAGCGGGATCTGACAATGAGCAGTTCTTC.

CDR3 sequence: CAISQGSRAEAFF. DNA for the CDR3: TGTGCCATCAGTCAGGGAAGTAGGGCTGAAGCTTTCTTT. The chain joins TRBV10-3 to TRBJ1-1, with a weak D call TRBD1 (5 bases). Trimming took 5 bases from V and 6 from J, leaving 13 bases between them. The germline gives CDR1 ENHRY, CDR2 SYGVKD. This CDR3 has 13 residues.

This sequence joins TRBV27 and TRBJ2-3, with TRBD1 matching over 8 bases. Trimming removed 5 bases from V and 7 bases from J; junction bases left unmatched: 8. CDR1 and CDR2 from the germline V gene are MNHEY and SMNVEV (reference sequence). The CDR3 consists of 14 residues. This CDR3 is CASSPQTGAYTQYF. In nucleotides, the CDR3 is TGTGCCAGCAGTCCCCAGACAGGGGCCTATACGCAGTATTTT.

This clonotype turned up a few times. The chain is built from TRBV4-1 and TRBJ2-7; weak D call: TRBD2 (5 bases). Between the trimmed V and J ends, which lost 0 bases and 0 bases, there was a span of 6 bases. This CDR3 has 14 amino acids. The germline CDR1 and CDR2 sequences are MGHRA and YSYEKL. CDR3 sequence: CASSQDGGSYEQYF. CDR3 nucleotides: TGCGCCAGCAGCCAAGATGGAGGCTCCTACGAGCAGTACTTC.

This clonotype was found a few times. The genes are TRBV13 and TRBJ2-4, with D possibly matching TRBD1 (5 bases). Germline V lookup: CDR1 PRHDT, CDR2 FYEKMQ (reference sequence). CDR3 length: 15 residues. The V gene lost 5 bases and the J gene lost 1 base, with 12 bases spanning the gap. The CDR3: CASSEAGKAKNIQYF. The CDR3 coding sequence is TGTGCCAGCAGCGAAGCAGGGAAGGCCAAAAACATTCAGTACTTC.

The chain combines TRBV7-9 with TRBJ2-5, with a possible D match to TRBD2 (5 bases). Germline V CDR1 and CDR2: SEHNR, FQNEAQ (reference sequence). Trimming cost V 9 bases and J 3 bases, with 8 bases left between them. The CDR3 runs 11 residues. The CDR3 sequence is CASSEEETQYF. The CDR3 DNA reads as TGTGCCAGTAGCGAGGAAGAGACCCAGTACTTC.

The chain links TRBV11-2 to TRBJ2-1; 8 bases align to TRBD1. This CDR3 region has 17 residues. The J segment lost 7 bases and the V segment lost 2 bases, leaving 13 bases of the junction unmatched. Germline lookup yields CDR1 SGHAT and CDR2 FQNNGV. The CDR3 DNA reads as TGTGCCAGCAGCTTATACCCCCGCCGACAGGGGAATAATGAGCAGTTCTTC. Residues: CASSLYPRRQGNNEQFF.

This sequence joins TRBV4-1 and TRBJ1-1; 8 positions agree with TRBD1. With V trimmed by 1 base and J by 1 base, 2 bases remained unmatched. The CDR3 is 15 amino acids. Germline V gene sequence: CDR1 MGHRA, CDR2 YSYEKL. The CDR3 DNA reads as TGCGCCAGCAGCCAAGCTGACAGGGGGAACACTGAAGCTTTCTTT. Its protein product is CASSQADRGNTEAFF.